The next 20 T cell receptor beta chains were all read from a single sample in a study of T cell responses to AZD1222 COVID-19 vaccine. Only in-frame clones appear in the TCRdb table, and some are missing; sequencing was by immunoSEQ multiplex PCR. Of under 95,000 clones in the sample, just over 85% were seen once. This specimen was peripheral blood, taken on day 0 of AZD1222 vaccination. The receptors shown here come from an adult in good health.

The chain uses TRBV28 and TRBJ2-7, with 7 bases aligning to TRBD2. Per germline, CDR1 MDHEN and CDR2 SYDVKM. Trimming at V came to 5 bases and at J to 0 bases, leaving 7 bases not matched to a gene. The CDR3 extends over 15 amino acids. The CDR3 DNA reads TGTGCCAGCAGTCTAGACGGGAGGCTCTCCTACGAGCAGTACTTC. This codes for CASSLDGRLSYEQYF.

The CDR3 spells CASSLGVAGGLTHYEQYF. As DNA, the CDR3 is TGTGCCAGCAGCTTAGGGGTAGCGGGAGGGCTGACACACTACGAGCAGTACTTC. The rearrangement joins TRBV7-2 to TRBJ2-7; TRBD2 aligns across 11 bases. The V gene's germline CDR1 is SGHTA and CDR2 FQGNSA. The CDR3 has 18 amino acids. V trimming: 1 base; J trimming: 3 bases; junction bases outside the gene matches: 11.

In its sample, this clone was seen once. The rearrangement links TRBV5-6 to TRBJ1-2; TRBD1 aligns across 7 bases. The CDR3 spans 13 residues. The germline gives CDR1 SGHDT, CDR2 YYEEEE. V lost 4 bases to trimming and J lost 5 bases; unmatched junction nucleotides: 5. The CDR3 region has the DNA TGTGCCAGCAGCCGGACAGGCGGGTATGGCTACACCTTC. Translating gives CASSRTGGYGYTF.

The V and J genes are TRBV11-1 and TRBJ1-3; D call uncertain. The V end lost 3 bases, the J end lost 3 bases, and 12 bases lay between the germline ends. CDR3 size: 15 residues. CDR1 and CDR2 (germline): SGHAT, FQDESV (reference sequence). CDR3 sequence (DNA): TGTGCCAGCAGCTTGGCGGGAAGCTTTGGAAACACCATATATTTT. This encodes CASSLAGSFGNTIYF.

The chain uses TRBV7-3 and TRBJ2-1, with D maybe TRBD1 (5 bases). Trimming removed 1 base at V and 0 bases at J, with 16 bases between. CDR1 is SGHTA, CDR2 FQGTGA, per germline. This CDR3 region has 18 residues. In nucleotides, the CDR3 is TGTGCCAGCAGCTTAAAAGATCCAGGGCGGAGCTCCTACAATGAGCAGTTCTTC. This codes for CASSLKDPGRSSYNEQFF.

CDR3: CASSLGMANEKLFF. The CDR3 nucleotides read TGTGCCAGCAGCTTAGGAATGGCCAATGAAAAACTGTTTTTT. The chain is built from TRBV7-9 and TRBJ1-4; D remains unclear. V was pared by 1 base and J by 5 bases, with 8 bases between. Per germline, CDR1 SEHNR and CDR2 FQNEAQ (reference sequence). The CDR3 is 14 amino acids.

Concerning this clone itself: Other DNA sequences of this sample code for an identical CDR3. V usage is TRBV7-9 and J usage is TRBJ1-1, with no clear D. The CDR3 runs 12 residues. CDR1 and CDR2 (germline): SEHNR, FQNEAQ (reference sequence). The ends were cut back, 2 bases at V and 0 bases at J, with 1 base in the middle. The CDR3 nucleotides read TGTGCCAGCAGCTTAATGAACACTGAAGCTTTCTTT. As protein: CASSLMNTEAFF. Drawing the rest from reference TRBV7-9 and TRBJ1-1, the complete variable domain is DTGVSQNPRHKITKRGQNVTFRCDPISEHNRLYWYRQTLGQGPEFLTYFQNEAQLEKSRLLSDRFSAERPKGSFSTLEIQRTEQGDSAMYLCASSLMNTEAFFGQGTRLTVV.

This clone appeared a few times. V is TRBV2 and J is TRBJ1-1, with a tentative D call TRBD1 (5 bases). Germline CDR1 and CDR2: SNHLY and FYNNEI. V lost 6 bases to trimming and J lost 5 bases, with 16 bases between them. The CDR3 is 14 residues long. CDR3 coding DNA: TGTGCCAGCAGGGAGGGGAGGTCGTCAACTGAAGCTTTCTTT. Translated, it gives CASREGRSSTEAFF.

J is TRBJ2-3 and V is TRBV6-2 or TRBV6-3; D is unresolved. The V end lost 4 bases, the J end lost 0 bases, and 8 bases lay between the germline ends. Germline loops: CDR1 MNHEY, CDR2 SVGEGT. This CDR3 region has 14 residues. The CDR3 region has the DNA TGTGCCAGCAGTTGGACGACCAGCACAGATACGCAGTATTTT. It specifies CASSWTTSTDTQYF.

CDR3 region: CASRDNSNQPQHF. The CDR3 nucleotides read TGCGCCAGCAGGGACAATAGCAATCAGCCCCAGCATTTT. This chain joins TRBV10-2 and TRBJ1-5; a possible D gene is TRBD1 (5 bases). Between the trimmed V and J ends, which lost 6 bases and 0 bases, there was a span of 6 bases. CDR3 length: 13 amino acids. Germline CDR1 reads WSHSY; CDR2 reads SAAADI.

This chain joins TRBV29-1 and TRBJ2-2; a weak D match, TRBD1 (6 bases). There are 15 residues in the CDR3. With 7 bases removed from V and 3 bases from J, the gap between germline ends came to 18 bases. Germline values: CDR1 SQVTM, CDR2 ANQGSEA. The CDR3 protein is CSAAGTKGHTGELFF. CDR3 DNA: TGCAGCGCCGCCGGGACAAAGGGGCACACCGGGGAGCTGTTTTTT.

This rearrangement joins TRBV6-5 to TRBJ2-7, with D possibly matching TRBD1 (6 bases). The CDR3 is made up of 14 amino acids. Trimming took off 5 bases at V and 0 bases at J, with 11 bases between the two ends. Germline-derived CDR1 and CDR2 are MNHEY and SVGAGI. The CDR3 DNA reads as TGTGCCAGCAGTCACCGGGACAACTCCTACGAGCAGTACTTC. Amino acids: CASSHRDNSYEQYF.

The chain carries TRBV20-1 and TRBJ2-5, with D hard to call. V was trimmed by 6 bases and J by 7 bases, leaving 9 bases between them. The CDR3 totals 10 residues. Germline CDR1 and CDR2: DFQATT and SNEGSKA (reference sequence). This CDR3 reads CSAYVATQYF. Written as DNA, the CDR3 is TGCAGTGCCTACGTAGCGACCCAGTACTTC.

V usage is TRBV11-3 and J usage is TRBJ2-2; no definite D call. CDR1 is SGHNT, CDR2 YENEEA, per germline. CDR3 length equals 14 residues. V lost 1 base to trimming and J lost 0 bases, with 3 bases between them. For the CDR3, the DNA is TGTGCCAGCAGCTTAGGTTCGAACACCGGGGAGCTGTTTTTT. As protein: CASSLGSNTGELFF.

This chain uses TRBV5-1 with TRBJ1-2, with TRBD1 matching 8 bases. This CDR3 is 15 amino acids long. In germline, CDR1 is SGHRS, CDR2 YFSETQ. J gave up 6 bases and V 2 bases, and 9 bases lay outside the gene matches. The CDR3 region has the DNA TGCGCCAGCAGCTTAGGAGGACAGGGTTCAAATGGCTACACCTTC. This encodes CASSLGGQGSNGYTF.

The chain links TRBV7-2 to TRBJ1-4; a possible D gene is TRBD1 (5 bases). Trimming pared 5 bases from V and 4 bases from J, leaving 23 bases between. Germline values: CDR1 SGHTA, CDR2 FQGNSA. The CDR3 totals 18 residues. The CDR3 DNA reads TGTGCCAGCAGCCCATTCCGGGGCGCAGATATTATTAATGAAAAACTGTTTTTT. The encoded protein is CASSPFRGADIINEKLFF.

Of note for this clone: The same CDR3 arises from other DNA sequences in this sample as well. This chain uses TRBV12-3 or TRBV12-4 with TRBJ2-3; D is perhaps TRBD1 (5 bases). This CDR3 is built from 13 residues. Trimming cost V 6 bases and J 0 bases, with 7 bases left between them. CDR3 coding DNA: TGTGCCAGCAGGGCAGGGAGCACAGATACGCAGTATTTT. Residues: CASRAGSTDTQYF.

The chain is built from TRBV4-1 and TRBJ2-5; no firm D call. Trimming removed 1 base at V and 3 bases at J, with 6 bases between. CDR1 is MGHRA, CDR2 YSYEKL, per germline. This CDR3 spans 13 amino acids. CDR3 sequence (DNA): TGCGCCAGCAGCCAAGCCTCGGAAGAGACCCAGTACTTC. This translates into CASSQASEETQYF.

This rearrangement joins TRBV11-3 to TRBJ2-3, with TRBD1 as a possible D gene (6 bases). CDR1 is SGHNT, CDR2 YENEEA, per germline. This CDR3 spans 16 amino acids. The V end lost 4 bases, the J end lost 1 base, and 15 bases lay between the germline ends. CDR3 DNA sequence: TGTGCCAGCAGCTACCCTGGGGGCGCCGGCACAGATACGCAGTATTTT. This encodes CASSYPGGAGTDTQYF.

The chain combines TRBV21-1 with TRBJ2-3. TRBV21-1 is annotated as a pseudogene. The CDR3 totals 14 residues. The DNA of the CDR3 is TGTGCCAGCAGCAAAGAGGCCGTGAGAAATACGCAGTATTTT. It is translated as CASSKEAVRNTQYF.